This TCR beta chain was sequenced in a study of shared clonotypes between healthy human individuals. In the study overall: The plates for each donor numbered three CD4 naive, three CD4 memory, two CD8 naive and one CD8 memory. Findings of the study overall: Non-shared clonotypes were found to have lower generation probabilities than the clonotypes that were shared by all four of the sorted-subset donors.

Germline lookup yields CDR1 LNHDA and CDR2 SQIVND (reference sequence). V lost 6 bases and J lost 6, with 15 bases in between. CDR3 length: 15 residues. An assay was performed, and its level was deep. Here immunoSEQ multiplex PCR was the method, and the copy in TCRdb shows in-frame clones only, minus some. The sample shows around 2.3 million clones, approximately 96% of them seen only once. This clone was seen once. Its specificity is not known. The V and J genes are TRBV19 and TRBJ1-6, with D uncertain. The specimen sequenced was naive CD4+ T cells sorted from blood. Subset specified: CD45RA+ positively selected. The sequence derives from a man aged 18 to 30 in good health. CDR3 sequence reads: CASRSTWEGNSPLHF. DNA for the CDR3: TGTGCCAGTAGGTCGACATGGGAGGGTAATTCACCCCTCCACTTT.